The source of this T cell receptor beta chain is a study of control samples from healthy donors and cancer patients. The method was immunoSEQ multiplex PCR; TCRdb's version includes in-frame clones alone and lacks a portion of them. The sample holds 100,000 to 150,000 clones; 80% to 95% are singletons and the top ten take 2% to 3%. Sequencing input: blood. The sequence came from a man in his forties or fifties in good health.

CDR3 DNA: TGTGCCAGCAGCGCCAGGGGTAGCGCGGATACGCAGTATTTT. Amino acids: CASSARGSADTQYF. The chain couples TRBV9 to TRBJ2-3; D is perhaps TRBD1 (6 bases). V was trimmed by 3 bases and J by 6 bases, leaving 14 bases between them. Germline V gene lookup returns CDR1 SGDLS and CDR2 YYNGEE. The CDR3 has 14 residues.